What follows are 21 T cell receptor beta chains derived from one specimen sequenced in a study of T cell changes during pregnancy in multiple sclerosis. The method was immunoSEQ multiplex PCR; TCRdb's version includes in-frame clones alone and lacks a portion of them. The top ten clones hold about 0.45% of a sample with under 150,000 clones, roughly 97% of them seen once. Source: peripheral blood, taken after pregnancy. These receptors were obtained from a female donor with multiple sclerosis, enrolled in a pregnancy study.

This clone showed up just once. The chain uses TRBV20-1 and TRBJ2-1; D perhaps matches TRBD2 (6 bases). Germline V gene lookup returns CDR1 DFQATT and CDR2 SNEGSKA (reference sequence). V lost 0 bases and J 14 bases, leaving 8 bases between the germline ends. The CDR3 length is 10 residues. The CDR3 nucleotides are TGCAGTGCTAGAGATGGGGAGGAGTTCTTC. The encoded protein is CSARDGEEFF.

The chain links TRBV28 to TRBJ1-2; 7 nucleotides align to TRBD1. The CDR3 is 16 residues long. The V gene end was trimmed by 5 bases and the J gene end by 8 bases; junction bases not matched to a gene: 17. CDR1 MDHEN and CDR2 SYDVKM come from the germline V gene. CDR3 sequence: CASSPPGGPRRLGYTF. The DNA of the CDR3 is TGTGCCAGCAGTCCACCAGGGGGACCCCGGAGGTTAGGCTACACCTTC.

The chain carries TRBV5-6 and TRBJ2-1; 7 positions match TRBD2. The trim removed 5 bases at V and 2 bases at J, leaving 10 bases unmatched. Germline lookup yields CDR1 SGHDT and CDR2 YYEEEE. CDR3 length equals 16 residues. CDR3: CASRRHGLGAYNEQFF. The CDR3 coding sequence is TGTGCCAGCAGGCGACATGGACTAGGGGCCTACAATGAGCAGTTCTTC.

The chain has TRBV4-1 and TRBJ2-3, with TRBD2 matching 9 bases. The CDR3 has 15 amino acids. The V segment lost 1 base and the J segment 1 base; nucleotides outside the gene matches: 0. CDR1 and CDR2 from the germline V gene are MGHRA and YSYEKL. The CDR3 region has the DNA TGCGCCAGCAGCCAAGTAGCGGGAGGCACAGATACGCAGTATTTT. The encoded protein is CASSQVAGGTDTQYF.

DNA of the CDR3: TGTGCCACCTCAGCGGGGTTCTCCTACGAGCAGTACTTC. It translates to CATSAGFSYEQYF. The chain employs TRBV7-9 and TRBJ2-7; TRBD2 matches at 7 bases. CDR1 and CDR2 (germline): SEHNR, FQNEAQ (reference sequence). This CDR3 comprises 13 residues. V shed 10 bases and J 0 bases; nucleotides not matched to a gene: 6.

CDR3 loop: CASSLVGRSNEQYF. The CDR3 bases are TGTGCCAGCAGCCTGGTAGGGAGAAGCAACGAGCAGTACTTC. V and J are TRBV2 and TRBJ2-7; maybe TRBD2 (5 bases). Trimming took 6 bases from V and 5 from J, leaving 17 bases between them. This CDR3 region has 14 residues. From germline, CDR1 is SNHLY and CDR2 FYNNEI.

This chain uses TRBV19 with TRBJ2-3; TRBD1 is a possible D gene (6 bases). From germline, CDR1 is LNHDA and CDR2 SQIVND (reference sequence). The CDR3 is 16 residues long. Trimming removed 5 bases from V and 3 bases from J, with 18 bases in between. CDR3 DNA: TGTGCCAGTAGTCTACGGGACATCCAAGGGACAGATACGCAGTATTTT. Translation gives CASSLRDIQGTDTQYF.

The chain recombines TRBV9 with TRBJ2-7; 8 nucleotides match TRBD2. With 0 bases clipped from V and 6 bases from J, the junction kept 5 bases outside the gene matches. CDR3 size: 14 residues. CDR1 and CDR2 (germline): SGDLS, YYNGEE. The CDR3 DNA sequence: TGTGCCAGCAGCGTAGACGGGAGGGTGGGCGAGCAGTACTTC. This codes for CASSVDGRVGEQYF.

This rearrangement joins TRBV5-1 to TRBJ2-3; 7 positions agree with TRBD2. Germline CDR1 reads SGHRS; CDR2 reads YFSETQ. J gave up 0 bases and V 2 bases, and 6 bases lay outside the gene matches. There are 16 residues in the CDR3. This CDR3 is CASSFGRLSSTDTQYF. The CDR3 coding sequence is TGCGCCAGCAGCTTCGGGAGGTTAAGTAGCACAGATACGCAGTATTTT.

This clone was seen a single time. This sequence joins TRBV5-5 and TRBJ2-2; 7 positions agree with TRBD1. Looked up from germline, CDR1 is SGHKS and CDR2 is YYEKEE (reference sequence). CDR3 length: 15 residues. J lost 6 bases, V lost 5 bases, and 10 bases had no gene match. CDR3 loop: CASRTSTGLAGELFF. The DNA of the CDR3 is TGTGCCAGCAGGACCTCGACAGGGCTCGCCGGGGAGCTGTTTTTT.

The genes are TRBV14 and TRBJ1-2; D might be TRBD1 (6 bases). From germline, CDR1 is SGHDN and CDR2 FVKESK. V lost 4 bases, J lost 2 bases, and 8 bases lay in between. The CDR3 length is 13 residues. This CDR3 is CASSRTANYGYTF. The DNA of the CDR3 is TGTGCCAGCAGCCGGACAGCGAACTATGGCTACACCTTC.

This clone was counted a single time. The chain has TRBV4-1 and TRBJ2-7; 9 bases are a match to TRBD1. Trimming cost V 4 bases and J 2 bases; bases outside gene matches: 6. Germline V CDR1 and CDR2: MGHRA, YSYEKL. This CDR3 has 15 residues. The CDR3 loop reads CASSLSGTGTYEQYF. The CDR3 DNA sequence: TGCGCCAGCAGCCTAAGTGGGACAGGGACCTACGAGCAGTACTTC.

The V call is TRBV5-4, the J call TRBJ2-1; 8 nucleotides agree with TRBD2. V lost 4 bases and J lost 1; bases outside the gene matches: 4. The CDR3 totals 15 residues. Germline values: CDR1 SGHNT, CDR2 YYREEE (reference sequence). CDR3 sequence reads: CASSPGLASYNEQFF. The CDR3 DNA reads TGTGCCAGCAGCCCCGGACTAGCTTCCTACAATGAGCAGTTCTTC.

The chain joins TRBV28 to TRBJ2-1, with 11 bases lining up with TRBD2. The CDR3 extends over 13 amino acids. Looked up from germline, CDR1 is MDHEN and CDR2 is SYDVKM. V gave up 10 bases and J gave up 8 bases; unmatched junction bases: 7. Written as DNA, the CDR3 is TGTGCCACGACTAGCGGGATTCACCATGAGCAGTTCTTC. Encoded protein: CATTSGIHHEQFF.

The rearrangement links TRBV28 to TRBJ2-1; D is undetermined. The CDR3 has 13 residues. V lost 6 bases and J 10 bases, leaving 16 bases between the germline ends. The germline CDR1 and CDR2 sequences are MDHEN and SYDVKM. CDR3 protein: CASRLPFSGEQFF. As DNA, the CDR3 is TGTGCCAGCAGGCTTCCATTCTCCGGGGAGCAGTTCTTC.

This chain uses TRBV7-2 with TRBJ2-5; 11 bases are shared with TRBD2. Germline V gives CDR1 SGHTA, CDR2 FQGNSA. Trimming took 6 bases from V and 9 from J; bases not matched to a gene: 15. This CDR3 is built from 16 residues. The CDR3 region is CASRPNSGRVPRAQYF. The CDR3 nucleotides are TGTGCCAGCAGACCAAATAGCGGGAGGGTCCCTCGGGCCCAGTACTTC.

The table lists this clone with a count of one. The chain has TRBV5-6 and TRBJ2-1; D might be TRBD1 (6 bases). Germline assignment: CDR1 SGHDT and CDR2 YYEEEE. The CDR3 sequence is 17 residues long. Trimming left V 1 base short and J 9 bases short, with 23 bases between. The CDR3 is CASSLSWAGDLWSEQFF. The CDR3 DNA reads TGTGCCAGCAGCTTGAGTTGGGCAGGGGATCTCTGGAGTGAGCAGTTCTTC.

The chain links TRBV29-1 to TRBJ2-5; D may be TRBD1 (6 bases). The length of the CDR3 is 14 residues. Trimming removed 7 bases from V and 5 bases from J, with 20 bases in between. The germline gives CDR1 SQVTM, CDR2 ANQGSEA. The CDR3 DNA reads TGCAGCGCGGACTGGGGGCCGAGGCAGGAGACCCAGTACTTC. Protein product: CSADWGPRQETQYF. Full variable domain (outside the CDR3, taken from reference TRBV29-1 and TRBJ2-5): SAVISQKPSRDICQRGTSLTIQCQVDSQVTMMFWYRQQPGQSLTLIATANQGSEATYESGFVIDKFPISRPNLTFSTLTVSNMSPEDSSIYLCSADWGPRQETQYFGPGTRLLVL.

The chain couples TRBV7-6 to TRBJ2-7, with 8 nucleotides matching TRBD2. Trimming removed 5 bases from V and 5 bases from J; junction bases left unmatched: 5. Germline values: CDR1 SGHVS, CDR2 FNYEAQ. This CDR3 is 13 amino acids long. For the CDR3, the DNA is TGTGCCAGCAGCCCCGCGGGGGGACACGAGCAGTACTTC. It codes for CASSPAGGHEQYF.

The J gene is TRBJ2-7, the V gene TRBV5-1; 7 nucleotides align to TRBD2. The CDR3 covers 18 residues. Germline CDR1 SGHRS, CDR2 YFSETQ. V dropped 4 bases and J dropped 3; count of bases not matched to a gene: 19. The CDR3 DNA follows: TGCGCCAGCAGCGATACGTGGGCCGGAGAAAGCGGGAACTACGAGCAGTACTTC. It codes for CASSDTWAGESGNYEQYF.

The V gene is TRBV28, the J gene TRBJ2-6; the match to TRBD1 covers 11 bases. The J segment lost 2 bases and the V segment lost 4 bases, leaving 4 bases of the junction unmatched. The CDR3 contains 17 residues. From germline, CDR1 is MDHEN and CDR2 SYDVKM. The chain's CDR3 is CASSSGTGGAGANVLTF. The CDR3 bases are TGTGCCAGCAGTTCCGGGACAGGGGGAGCTGGGGCCAACGTCCTGACTTTC. Supplemented by reference TRBV28 and TRBJ2-6, the full variable domain reads DVKVTQSSRYLVKRTGEKVFLECVQDMDHENMFWYRQDPGLGLRLIYFSYDVKMKEKGDIPEGYSVSREKKERFSLILESASTNQTSMYLCASSSGTGGAGANVLTFGAGSRLTVL.